This TCR beta chain was retrieved from a study of cytomegalovirus exposure and HLA in healthy donors. There are a few counts of this clone. The CDR3 length is 14 residues. Per germline, CDR1 GTSNPN and CDR2 SVGIG (reference sequence). V shed 3 bases and J 2 bases; nucleotides not matched to a gene: 7. 13 Jbeta primers and 60 Vbeta primers were used for the PCR. TCRdb's copy holds only in-frame clones and misses some; the assay was immunoSEQ multiplex PCR. This sample yields more than 100,000 clones, of which about 16% are seen a single time; about 1.9% belongs to the top ten. The receptor comes from a woman under 30 in good health and CMV-seronegative. This chain uses TRBV30 with TRBJ2-7, with 7 positions matching TRBD1. Sequencing input: PBMCs. For the CDR3, the DNA is TGTGCCTGGAGCGCCCTTGACAGGGCCTACGAGCAGTACTTC. Residues: CAWSALDRAYEQYF.